Below, 15 T cell receptor beta chains from the same sample are listed, as sequenced in a study of lymphopenia after photon versus proton radiotherapy (dated by TCRdb to the late 2010s). The library was obtained by the immunoSEQ multiplex PCR assay. TCRdb carries this immuneACCESS record with in-frame sequences only. Its versions omit some clonotypes, under half of them owing to an unresolved V gene in the studies checked, with the rest unexplained. A total of under 30,000 clones appear in this sample, roughly 87% of them only once. The top ten clones comprise roughly a fifth of the sample. This material consisted of peripheral blood, taken from a patient treated with photon-based radiotherapy. The source is a man in his fifties or sixties with gastric cancer.

CDR3 DNA: TGTGCCAGCAGTCCGGGACAGCCCAGTAGCACTGAAGCTTTCTTT. Translation gives CASSPGQPSSTEAFF. This rearrangement joins TRBV2 to TRBJ1-1; 7 bases match TRBD1. Germline V gives CDR1 SNHLY, CDR2 FYNNEI. The CDR3 length is 15 residues. Trimming cost V 5 bases and J 4 bases; bases outside gene matches: 10.

This clone was observed a single time. The chain recombines TRBV7-2 with TRBJ2-4; D not certain. Trimming took off 4 bases at V and 15 bases at J, with 13 bases between the two ends. The CDR3 extends over 11 amino acids. CDR1 is SGHTA and CDR2 is FQGNSA in the germline V gene. DNA for the CDR3: TGTGCCAGCAGCTCGGGCCCGTCGCGGTACTTC. Amino acids: CASSSGPSRYF.

This clone showed up just a few times. This rearrangement joins TRBV10-3 to TRBJ2-2; 10 bases are shared with TRBD1. Germline V gene lookup returns CDR1 ENHRY and CDR2 SYGVKD. The V gene end was trimmed by 3 bases and the J gene end by 3 bases; junction bases not matched to a gene: 4. The CDR3 extends over 16 amino acids. The CDR3 is CAISDRQGAYTGELFF. CDR3 sequence (DNA): TGTGCCATCAGTGACCGACAGGGGGCGTACACCGGGGAGCTGTTTTTT.

For this clone: The sample carries other DNA sequences with the same CDR3. The J gene is TRBJ1-1, the V gene TRBV9, with no clear D. The CDR3 totals 13 residues. Trimming cost V 0 bases and J 1 base, with 4 bases left between them. CDR1 is SGDLS, CDR2 YYNGEE, per germline. The CDR3 region is CASSVGTNTEAFF. CDR3 sequence (DNA): TGTGCCAGCAGCGTAGGGACGAACACTGAAGCTTTCTTT. Drawing the rest from reference TRBV9 and TRBJ1-1, the complete variable domain is DSGVTQTPKHLITATGQRVTLRCSPRSGDLSVYWYQQSLDQGLQFLIQYYNGEERAKGNILERFSAQQFPDLHSELNLSSLELGDSALYFCASSVGTNTEAFFGQGTRLTVV.

V and J are TRBV7-8 and TRBJ2-3, with 8 bases fitting TRBD2. CDR3 length equals 15 residues. Looked up from germline, CDR1 is SGHVS and CDR2 is FQNEAQ. The ends lost 4 bases at V and 2 bases at J; junction bases unmatched: 5. CDR3 DNA sequence: TGTGCCAGCAGCTCGGGCGGGGGGCCCACAGATACGCAGTATTTT. Amino acid sequence: CASSSGGGPTDTQYF.

The rearrangement uses TRBV6-6 and TRBJ2-1; the D gene is possibly TRBD2 (7 bases). Germline V gene data show CDR1 as MNHNY and CDR2 as SVGAGI (reference sequence). With 8 bases removed from V and 5 bases from J, the gap between germline ends came to 13 bases. The CDR3 loop spans 13 amino acids. For the CDR3, the DNA is TGTGCCAGCGATGGGGGGGCCCACAATGAGCAGTTCTTC. Translating gives CASDGGAHNEQFF.

This clone showed up just once. This chain connects TRBV6-6 to TRBJ2-7, with 8 bases that match TRBD1. The germline V gene encodes CDR1 MNHNY and CDR2 SVGAGI (reference sequence). This CDR3 contains 15 residues. V lost 5 bases to trimming and J lost 1 base; unmatched junction nucleotides: 7. The CDR3 nucleotides are TGTGCCAGCAGTCCTCGGACAGGGCGATCCTACGAGCAGTACGTC. It yields the protein CASSPRTGRSYEQYV.

This chain links TRBV15 with TRBJ1-4; D is ambiguous. Germline lookup yields CDR1 LNHNV and CDR2 YYDKDF (reference sequence). V lost 6 bases and J lost 0, with 11 bases in between. CDR3 length equals 15 residues. In nucleotides, the CDR3 is TGTGCCACCAGTTCATCATCCGCAACTAATGAAAAACTGTTTTTT. Translation gives CATSSSSATNEKLFF. Supplemented by reference TRBV15 and TRBJ1-4, the full variable domain reads DAMVIQNPRYQVTQFGKPVTLSCSQTLNHNVMYWYQQKSSQAPKLLFHYYDKDFNNEADTPDNFQSRRPNTSFCFLDIRSPGLGDTAMYLCATSSSSATNEKLFFGSGTQLSVL.

The sample holds one count of this clone. This chain links TRBV10-2 with TRBJ1-6; possible D gene TRBD1, 5 bases. Germline CDR1 is WSHSY and CDR2 is SAAADI. The V and J ends lost 0 bases and 6 bases respectively, with 21 bases between them. This CDR3 has 19 residues. This CDR3 is CASSESGGRGFSVNSPLHF. CDR3 bases: TGCGCCAGCAGTGAGTCGGGGGGACGAGGGTTTTCGGTTAATTCACCCCTCCACTTT.

The CDR3 bases are TGTGCCAGTAGTATAGGACGCCGGACCCTACAAGGCTACACCTTC. Residues: CASSIGRRTLQGYTF. V and J are TRBV19 and TRBJ1-2; D call uncertain. Trimming left V 1 base short and J 8 bases short, with 17 bases between. Germline loops: CDR1 LNHDA, CDR2 SQIVND (reference sequence). The CDR3 has 15 residues.

In DNA form, the CDR3 reads TGTGCCAGCGCGGGGACAGGCTTGACCGGGGAGCTGTTTTTT. It translates to CASAGTGLTGELFF. The J gene is TRBJ2-2, the V gene TRBV6-6; 8 nucleotides align to TRBD1. The CDR3 has 14 residues. Looked up from germline, CDR1 is MNHNY and CDR2 is SVGAGI (reference sequence). The V gene end was trimmed by 8 bases and the J gene end by 5 bases; junction bases not matched to a gene: 7.

The chain recombines TRBV7-8 with TRBJ1-1; 9 nucleotides match TRBD1. Unmatched junction bases numbered 10, after V lost 5 bases and J lost 0 bases. The CDR3 sequence is 17 residues long. Germline CDR1 SGHVS, CDR2 FQNEAQ. The CDR3 reads CASSPLGTGSMNTEAFF. The CDR3 DNA is TGTGCCAGCAGCCCGCTAGGGACAGGGAGCATGAACACTGAAGCTTTCTTT.

This clone was seen just once. The V gene is TRBV6-1, the J gene TRBJ2-2; the D gene is possibly TRBD1 (6 bases). The germline V and J ends were trimmed by 1 base and 0 bases, with 9 bases remaining between them. The CDR3 sequence is 16 residues long. Germline loops: CDR1 MNHNS, CDR2 SASEGT. The CDR3 bases are TGTGCCAGCAGTGAAGGGGCAGGGGCGAACACCGGGGAGCTGTTTTTT. It translates to CASSEGAGANTGELFF.

The rearrangement uses TRBV4-3 and TRBJ1-2; D not certain. CDR3 size: 13 residues. Trimming shortened V by 0 bases and J by 7 bases, and 9 bases separated the two germline ends. Germline V gene sequence: CDR1 LGHNA, CDR2 YSLEER. CDR3 in amino acids: CASSQDAGLGYTF. DNA of the CDR3: TGCGCCAGCAGCCAAGATGCTGGGCTTGGCTACACCTTC.

The rearrangement uses TRBV5-6 and TRBJ2-7, with D tentatively TRBD2 (5 bases). CDR1 and CDR2 (germline): SGHDT, YYEEEE. The germline V and J ends were trimmed by 4 bases and 2 bases, with 13 bases remaining between them. This CDR3 comprises 14 residues. The CDR3: CASSPWGEAYEQYF. DNA of the CDR3: TGTGCCAGCAGCCCATGGGGAGAAGCCTACGAGCAGTACTTC.